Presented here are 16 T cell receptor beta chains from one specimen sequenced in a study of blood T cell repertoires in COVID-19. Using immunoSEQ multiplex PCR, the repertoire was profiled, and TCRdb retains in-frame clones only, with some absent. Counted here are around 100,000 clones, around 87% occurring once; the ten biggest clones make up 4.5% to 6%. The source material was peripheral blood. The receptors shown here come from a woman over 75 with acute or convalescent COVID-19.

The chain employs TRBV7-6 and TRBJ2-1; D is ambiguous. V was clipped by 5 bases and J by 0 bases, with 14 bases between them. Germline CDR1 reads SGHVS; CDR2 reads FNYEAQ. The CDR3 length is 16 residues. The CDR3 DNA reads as TGTGCCAGCAGCGAGATCTCGCTACGCTCCTACAATGAGCAGTTCTTC. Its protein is CASSEISLRSYNEQFF.

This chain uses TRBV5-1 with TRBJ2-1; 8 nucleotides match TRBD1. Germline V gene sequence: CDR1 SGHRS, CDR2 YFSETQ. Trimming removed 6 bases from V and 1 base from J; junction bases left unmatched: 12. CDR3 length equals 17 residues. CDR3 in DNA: TGCGCCAGCATCTCGGGAATCGGACAGGGTTCCTACAATGAGCAGTTCTTC. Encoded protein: CASISGIGQGSYNEQFF.

CDR3 sequence: CASSDRVGNTEAFF. The CDR3 DNA follows: TGTGCCAGTAGCGACAGGGTTGGGAACACTGAAGCTTTCTTT. J is TRBJ1-1 and V is TRBV19, with 7 bases matching TRBD1. V trimming: 6 bases; J trimming: 1 base; junction bases outside the gene matches: 5. The CDR3 sequence is 14 residues long. Germline-derived CDR1 and CDR2 are LNHDA and SQIVND (reference sequence).

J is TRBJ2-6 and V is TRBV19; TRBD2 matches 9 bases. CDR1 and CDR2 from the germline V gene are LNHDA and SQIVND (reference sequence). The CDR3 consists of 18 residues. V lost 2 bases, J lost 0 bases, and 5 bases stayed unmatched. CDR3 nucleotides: TGTGCCAGTAGTATACGCCTAGCGGGGACCTCTGGGGCCAACGTCCTGACTTTC. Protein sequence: CASSIRLAGTSGANVLTF.

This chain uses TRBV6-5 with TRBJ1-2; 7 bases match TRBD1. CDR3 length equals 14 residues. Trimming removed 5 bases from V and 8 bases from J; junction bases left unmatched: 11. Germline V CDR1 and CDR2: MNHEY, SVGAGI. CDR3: CASSPSGTVLGYTF. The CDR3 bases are TGTGCCAGCAGTCCCTCCGGGACAGTTTTGGGCTACACCTTC.

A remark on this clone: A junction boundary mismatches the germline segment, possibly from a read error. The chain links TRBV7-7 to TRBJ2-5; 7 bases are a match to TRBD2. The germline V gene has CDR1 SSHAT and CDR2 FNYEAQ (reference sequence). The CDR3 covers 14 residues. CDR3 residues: CASSLLGGTETQYF. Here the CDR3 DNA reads TGTGCTAGCAGCTTACTGGGGGGGACAGAGACCCAGTACTTC. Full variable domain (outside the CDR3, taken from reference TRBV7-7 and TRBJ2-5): GAGVSQSPRYKVTKRGQDVTLRCDPISSHATLYWYQQALGQGPEFLTYFNYEAQPDKSGLPSDRFSAERPEGSISTLTIQRTEQRDSAMYRCASSLLGGTETQYFGPGTRLLVL.

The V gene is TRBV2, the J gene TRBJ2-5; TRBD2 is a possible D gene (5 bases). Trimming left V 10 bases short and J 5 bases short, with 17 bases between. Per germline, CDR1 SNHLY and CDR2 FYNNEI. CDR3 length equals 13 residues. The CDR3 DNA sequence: TGTGCCACCGGGGAGCGTTCCTGGGAGACCCAGTACTTC. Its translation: CATGERSWETQYF.

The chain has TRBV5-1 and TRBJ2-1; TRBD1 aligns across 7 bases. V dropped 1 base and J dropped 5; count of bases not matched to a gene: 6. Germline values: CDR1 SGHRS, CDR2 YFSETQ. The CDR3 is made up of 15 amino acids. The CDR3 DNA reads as TGCGCCAGCAGCTTGTCCGGGACAGACAACAATGAGCAGTTCTTC. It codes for CASSLSGTDNNEQFF.

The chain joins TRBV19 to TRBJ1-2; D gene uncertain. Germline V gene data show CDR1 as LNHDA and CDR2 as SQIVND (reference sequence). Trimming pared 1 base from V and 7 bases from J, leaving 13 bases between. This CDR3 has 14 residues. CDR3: CASSIVAGVGGYTF. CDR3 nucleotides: TGTGCCAGTAGTATAGTTGCCGGTGTTGGTGGCTACACCTTC.

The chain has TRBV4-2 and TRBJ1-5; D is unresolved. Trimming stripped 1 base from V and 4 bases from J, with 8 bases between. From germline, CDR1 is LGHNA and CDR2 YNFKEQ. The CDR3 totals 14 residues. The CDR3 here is CASSQGPQNQPQHF. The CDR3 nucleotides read TGTGCCAGCAGCCAAGGTCCACAGAATCAGCCCCAGCATTTT.

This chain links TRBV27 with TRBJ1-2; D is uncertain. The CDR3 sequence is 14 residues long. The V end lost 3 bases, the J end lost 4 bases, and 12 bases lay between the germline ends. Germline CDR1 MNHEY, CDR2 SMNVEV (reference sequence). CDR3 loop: CASSFGRTIYGYTF. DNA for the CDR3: TGTGCCAGCAGTTTCGGCAGGACTATCTATGGCTACACCTTC.

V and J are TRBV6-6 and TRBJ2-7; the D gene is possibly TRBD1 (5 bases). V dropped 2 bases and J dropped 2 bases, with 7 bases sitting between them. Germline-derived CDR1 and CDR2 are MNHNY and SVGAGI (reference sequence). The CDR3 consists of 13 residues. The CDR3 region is CASSYRQTYEQYF. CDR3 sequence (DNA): TGTGCCAGCAGTTACAGACAGACCTACGAGCAGTACTTC.

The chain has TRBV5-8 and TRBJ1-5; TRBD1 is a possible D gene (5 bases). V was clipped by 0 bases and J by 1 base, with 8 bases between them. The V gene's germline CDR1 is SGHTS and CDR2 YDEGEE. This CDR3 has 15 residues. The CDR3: CASSLARVSNQPQHF. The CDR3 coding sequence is TGTGCCAGCAGCTTGGCCAGGGTAAGCAATCAGCCCCAGCATTTT.

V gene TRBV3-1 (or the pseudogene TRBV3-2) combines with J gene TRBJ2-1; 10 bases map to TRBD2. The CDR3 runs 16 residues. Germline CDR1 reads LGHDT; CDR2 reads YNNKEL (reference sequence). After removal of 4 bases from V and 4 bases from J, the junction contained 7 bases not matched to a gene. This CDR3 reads CASSRKREGWYNEQFF. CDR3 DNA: TGTGCCAGCAGCCGAAAGCGGGAGGGTTGGTACAATGAGCAGTTCTTC.

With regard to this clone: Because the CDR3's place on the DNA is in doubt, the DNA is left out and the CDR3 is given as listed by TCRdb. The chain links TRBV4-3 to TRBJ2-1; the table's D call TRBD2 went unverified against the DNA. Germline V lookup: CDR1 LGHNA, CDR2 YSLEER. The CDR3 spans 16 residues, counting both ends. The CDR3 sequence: CASSREFGGGARLEFF.

CDR3 protein: CASSQDGRGGYEQYF. The CDR3 nucleotides read TGTGCCAGCAGCCAAGATGGTCGGGGGGGGTACGAGCAGTACTTC. The rearrangement joins TRBV4-2 to TRBJ2-7; 8 nucleotides match TRBD2. The CDR3 runs 15 residues. Per the germline V gene, CDR1 is LGHNA and CDR2 is YNFKEQ. The trim removed 0 bases at V and 4 bases at J, leaving 5 bases unmatched.